The next 20 T cell receptor beta chains were all read from a single sample in a study of blood T cell repertoires in COVID-19. The assay was immunoSEQ multiplex PCR, and TCRdb's table has in-frame clones only and misses some. This sample has more than 90,000 clones, with approximately 80% found just once. Sequenced sample: peripheral blood. Every receptor here comes from a man aged 65-85 years with acute or convalescent COVID-19.

The rearrangement joins TRBV6-1 to TRBJ1-2; TRBD1 agrees at 8 bases. V gave up 3 bases and J gave up 8 bases; unmatched junction bases: 5. CDR1 MNHNS and CDR2 SASEGT come from the germline V gene. CDR3 size: 13 residues. The CDR3 sequence: CASSEGQDDGYTF. The CDR3 nucleotides read TGTGCCAGCAGTGAGGGACAGGATGACGGCTACACCTTC.

The CDR3 here is CASSLNTGQGAEAFF. The CDR3 DNA reads as TGCGCCAGCAGCCTTAATACGGGACAGGGCGCTGAAGCTTTCTTT. This chain uses TRBV5-1 with TRBJ1-1; 9 bases match TRBD1. This CDR3 region has 15 residues. J lost 6 bases, V lost 4 bases, and 10 bases had no gene match. The germline gives CDR1 SGHRS, CDR2 YFSETQ.

The chain employs TRBV7-2 and TRBJ2-4; D not resolved. CDR3 size: 17 residues. Looked up from germline, CDR1 is SGHTA and CDR2 is FQGNSA. The V end was cut by 0 bases, the J end by 0 bases, with 12 bases between. CDR3 sequence: CASSLAPQALAKNIQYF. The CDR3 DNA is TGTGCCAGCAGCTTAGCCCCCCAGGCGCTAGCCAAAAACATTCAGTACTTC.

This clone was found once. Other DNA sequences in the same sample also yield this CDR3. The rearrangement uses TRBV5-1 and TRBJ2-1, with D unresolved. Per the germline V gene, CDR1 is SGHRS and CDR2 is YFSETQ. V dropped 0 bases and J dropped 4 bases, with 8 bases sitting between them. CDR3 size: 14 residues. The CDR3, as DNA: TGCGCCAGCAGCTTGGAAGGCGGATACAATGAGCAGTTCTTC. This sequence encodes CASSLEGGYNEQFF.

This clone was recorded once. The chain employs TRBV6-5 and TRBJ1-4, with D unclear. CDR1 MNHEY and CDR2 SVGAGI come from the germline V gene. The CDR3 loop spans 15 amino acids. Trimming pared 0 bases from V and 8 bases from J, leaving 13 bases between. Written as DNA, the CDR3 is TGTGCCAGCAGTTACTCGCGGCTCCCTGGAGAAAAACTGTTTTTT. Its translation: CASSYSRLPGEKLFF.

The J gene is TRBJ2-1, the V gene TRBV6-5; perhaps TRBD2 as D (6 bases). This CDR3 spans 13 amino acids. The V gene lost 7 bases and the J gene lost 7 bases, with 14 bases spanning the gap. Germline CDR1 and CDR2: MNHEY and SVGAGI. The CDR3 is CASTLGGLNEQFF. CDR3 bases: TGTGCCAGCACCTTGGGGGGATTAAATGAGCAGTTCTTC.

This clone was recorded a few times. V and J are TRBV7-9 and TRBJ2-1; 9 nucleotides match TRBD1. Germline V CDR1 and CDR2: SEHNR, FQNEAQ (reference sequence). The CDR3 covers 19 residues. J was trimmed by 0 bases and V by 5 bases; bases with no gene match: 14. The CDR3 loop reads CASSHGPPGTGSSYNEQFF. The CDR3 DNA sequence: TGTGCCAGCAGCCACGGCCCCCCGGGGACAGGGAGCTCCTACAATGAGCAGTTCTTC.

As DNA, the CDR3 is TGTGCCAGCTCACCGGCACAGGGGGCGGAAAATGAGCAGTTCTTC. Translation: CASSPAQGAENEQFF. The rearrangement links TRBV18 to TRBJ2-1; 9 bases fit TRBD1. The CDR3 covers 15 residues. Trimming took 3 bases from V and 7 from J; bases not matched to a gene: 7. Germline lookup yields CDR1 KGHSH and CDR2 LQKENI.

V is TRBV9 and J is TRBJ2-7; D is possibly TRBD2 (5 bases). The V and J ends lost 4 bases and 7 bases respectively, with 18 bases between them. Germline V gene lookup returns CDR1 SGDLS and CDR2 YYNGEE. The CDR3 totals 14 residues. The CDR3 coding sequence is TGTGCCAGCAGCCCTCACGGGGTTTCTAGGGAGCAGTACTTC. The encoded protein is CASSPHGVSREQYF.

The J gene is TRBJ2-7, the V gene TRBV29-1; 14 bases line up with TRBD2. This CDR3 region has 16 residues. Per the germline V gene, CDR1 is SQVTM and CDR2 is ANQGSEA. The ends lost 7 bases at V and 4 bases at J; junction bases unmatched: 12. CDR3 in amino acids: CSAWTSGRSKGYEQYF. CDR3 nucleotide sequence: TGCAGCGCCTGGACTAGCGGGAGGAGTAAGGGGTACGAGCAGTACTTC.

This clone was seen just once. The J gene is TRBJ1-3, the V gene TRBV12-3 or TRBV12-4; D remains ambiguous. Trimming removed 11 bases from V and 4 bases from J, with 15 bases in between. The CDR3 has 13 amino acids. CDR3 sequence: CAARSLSGNTIYF. The CDR3 DNA reads as TGTGCCGCCCGGTCGTTGTCGGGAAACACCATATATTTT.

This sequence joins TRBV27 and TRBJ1-5; 11 bases line up with TRBD1. The CDR3 sequence is 17 residues long. Germline V gives CDR1 MNHEY, CDR2 SMNVEV (reference sequence). V lost 4 bases and J lost 4; bases outside the gene matches: 9. Written as DNA, the CDR3 is TGTGCCAGCAGTTCGCCGGGACAGGGGGGACTGAATCAGCCCCAGCATTTT. Amino acids: CASSSPGQGGLNQPQHF.

In this sample, this clone turned up once. This sequence joins TRBV5-1 and TRBJ2-3, with D perhaps matching TRBD2 (6 bases). The CDR3 extends over 14 amino acids. Germline V gives CDR1 SGHRS, CDR2 YFSETQ. V lost 4 bases and J 1 base, leaving 10 bases between the germline ends. CDR3 sequence (DNA): TGCGCCAGCAGCGGGGGACTCCGCACAGATACGCAGTATTTT. It encodes CASSGGLRTDTQYF.

CDR3 loop: CASSSSYLPIYEQYF. Here the CDR3 DNA reads TGTGCCAGCAGTTCATCCTATTTACCGATTTACGAGCAGTACTTC. This chain uses TRBV2 with TRBJ2-7; D is undetermined. Germline CDR1 reads SNHLY; CDR2 reads FYNNEI. V lost 5 bases and J lost 4, with 18 bases in between. The CDR3 loop spans 15 amino acids.

The chain carries TRBV5-4 and TRBJ2-5, with a tentative D call TRBD2 (5 bases). The CDR3 runs 15 residues. Deletions cut 2 bases from V and 2 bases from J, with 13 bases between. Looked up from germline, CDR1 is SGHNT and CDR2 is YYREEE (reference sequence). The CDR3 loop reads CASSFWSGGQETQYF. CDR3 sequence (DNA): TGTGCCAGCAGCTTCTGGTCTGGCGGGCAAGAGACCCAGTACTTC.

The V gene is TRBV24-1, the J gene TRBJ2-6, with 9 positions matching TRBD1. The junction had 8 bases not matched to a gene; V was cut back by 4 bases and J by 2 bases. CDR1 is KGHDR, CDR2 SFDVKD, per germline. The CDR3 loop spans 18 amino acids. The CDR3 bases are TGTGCCACCAGTGACTCACTTGGGACAGGGACTGGGGCCAACGTCCTGACTTTC. This translates into CATSDSLGTGTGANVLTF.

The chain carries TRBV30 and TRBJ2-2; D remains ambiguous. V lost 8 bases to trimming and J lost 5 bases, with 15 bases between them. CDR3 length equals 13 residues. The germline CDR1 and CDR2 sequences are GTSNPN and SVGIG (reference sequence). CDR3 loop: CAGNLVRTGELFF. CDR3 sequence (DNA): TGTGCCGGCAACCTAGTGAGGACCGGGGAGCTGTTTTTT.

In DNA, the CDR3 is TGTGCCAGCAGCGGCCTGGGACTAGCATCAGATACGCAGTATTTT. Its protein is CASSGLGLASDTQYF. This chain uses TRBV13 with TRBJ2-3; 9 nucleotides align to TRBD2. After removal of 5 bases from V and 4 bases from J, the junction contained 7 bases not matched to a gene. Germline loops: CDR1 PRHDT, CDR2 FYEKMQ (reference sequence). CDR3 length: 15 residues.

The chain uses TRBV28 and TRBJ1-1; D is undetermined. The CDR3 sequence is 12 residues long. V was trimmed by 2 bases and J by 8 bases, leaving 9 bases between them. Germline CDR1 MDHEN, CDR2 SYDVKM. Here the CDR3 reads CASSLLRSEAFF. Written as DNA, the CDR3 is TGTGCCAGCAGTTTACTCCGGAGCGAAGCTTTCTTT.

J is TRBJ1-3 and V is TRBV3-1 (or the pseudogene TRBV3-2), with unresolved D. The CDR3 consists of 15 residues. Germline V lookup: CDR1 LGHDT, CDR2 YNNKEL (reference sequence). Trimming cost V 1 base and J 4 bases, with 11 bases left between them. The CDR3 nucleotides read TGTGCCAGCAGCCAAGGGCCCGGGGAAGGAAACACCATATATTTT. Translating it yields CASSQGPGEGNTIYF.